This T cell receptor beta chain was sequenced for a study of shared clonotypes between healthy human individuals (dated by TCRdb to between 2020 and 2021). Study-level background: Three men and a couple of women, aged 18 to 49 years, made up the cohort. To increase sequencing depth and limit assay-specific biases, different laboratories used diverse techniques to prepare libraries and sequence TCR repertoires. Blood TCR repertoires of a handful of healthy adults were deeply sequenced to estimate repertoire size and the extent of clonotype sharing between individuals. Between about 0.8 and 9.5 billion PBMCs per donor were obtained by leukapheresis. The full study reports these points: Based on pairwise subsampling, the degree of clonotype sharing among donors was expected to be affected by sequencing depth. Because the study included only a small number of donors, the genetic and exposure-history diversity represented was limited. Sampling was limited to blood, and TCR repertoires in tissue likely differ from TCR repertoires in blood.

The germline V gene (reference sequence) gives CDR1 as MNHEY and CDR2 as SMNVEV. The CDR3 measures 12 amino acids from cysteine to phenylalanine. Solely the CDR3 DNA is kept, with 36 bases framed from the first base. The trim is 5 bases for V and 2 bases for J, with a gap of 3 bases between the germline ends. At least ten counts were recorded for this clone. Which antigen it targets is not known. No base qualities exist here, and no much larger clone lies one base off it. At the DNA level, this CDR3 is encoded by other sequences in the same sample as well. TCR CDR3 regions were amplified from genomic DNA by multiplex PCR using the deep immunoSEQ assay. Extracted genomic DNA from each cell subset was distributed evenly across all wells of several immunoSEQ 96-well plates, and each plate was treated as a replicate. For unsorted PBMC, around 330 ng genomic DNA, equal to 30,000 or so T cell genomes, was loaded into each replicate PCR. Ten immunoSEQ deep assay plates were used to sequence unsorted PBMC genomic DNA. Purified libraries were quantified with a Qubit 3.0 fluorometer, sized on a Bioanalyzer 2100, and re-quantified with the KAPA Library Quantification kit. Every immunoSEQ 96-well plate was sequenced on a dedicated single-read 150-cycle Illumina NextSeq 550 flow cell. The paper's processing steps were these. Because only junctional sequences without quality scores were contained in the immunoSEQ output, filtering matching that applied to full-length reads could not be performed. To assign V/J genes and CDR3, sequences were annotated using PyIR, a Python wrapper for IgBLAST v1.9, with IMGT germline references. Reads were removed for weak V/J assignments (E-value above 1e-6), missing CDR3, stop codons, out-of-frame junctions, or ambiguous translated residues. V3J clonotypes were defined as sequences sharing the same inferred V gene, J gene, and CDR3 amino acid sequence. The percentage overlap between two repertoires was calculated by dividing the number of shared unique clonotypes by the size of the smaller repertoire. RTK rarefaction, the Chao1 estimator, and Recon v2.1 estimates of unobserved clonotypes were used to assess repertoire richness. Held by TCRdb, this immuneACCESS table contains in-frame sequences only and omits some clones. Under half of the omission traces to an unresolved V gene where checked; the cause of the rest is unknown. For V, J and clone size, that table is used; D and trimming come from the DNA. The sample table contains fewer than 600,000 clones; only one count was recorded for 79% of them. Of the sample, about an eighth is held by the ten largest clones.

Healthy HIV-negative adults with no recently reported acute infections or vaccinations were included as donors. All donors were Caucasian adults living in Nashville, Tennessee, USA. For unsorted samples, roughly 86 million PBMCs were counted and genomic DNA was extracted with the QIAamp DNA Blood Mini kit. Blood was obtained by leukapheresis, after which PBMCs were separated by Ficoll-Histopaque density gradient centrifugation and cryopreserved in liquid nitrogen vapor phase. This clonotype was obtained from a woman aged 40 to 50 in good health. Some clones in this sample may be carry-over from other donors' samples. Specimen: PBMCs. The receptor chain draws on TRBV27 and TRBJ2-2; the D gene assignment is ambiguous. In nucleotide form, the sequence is TGTGCCAGCAGTCTCAACACCGGGGAGCTGTTTTTT. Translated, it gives CASSLNTGELFF.